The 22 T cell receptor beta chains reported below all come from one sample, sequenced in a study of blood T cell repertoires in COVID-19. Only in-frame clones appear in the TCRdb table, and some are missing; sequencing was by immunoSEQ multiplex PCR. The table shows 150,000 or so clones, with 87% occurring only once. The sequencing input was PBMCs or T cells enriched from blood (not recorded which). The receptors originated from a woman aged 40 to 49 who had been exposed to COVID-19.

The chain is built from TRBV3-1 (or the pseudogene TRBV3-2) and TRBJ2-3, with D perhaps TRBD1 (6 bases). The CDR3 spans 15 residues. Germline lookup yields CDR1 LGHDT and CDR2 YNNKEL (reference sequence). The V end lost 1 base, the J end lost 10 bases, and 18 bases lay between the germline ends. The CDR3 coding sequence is TGTGCCAGCAGCCAAGCCCGGGGCCGCAGGGGTTCGCAGTATTTT. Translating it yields CASSQARGRRGSQYF.

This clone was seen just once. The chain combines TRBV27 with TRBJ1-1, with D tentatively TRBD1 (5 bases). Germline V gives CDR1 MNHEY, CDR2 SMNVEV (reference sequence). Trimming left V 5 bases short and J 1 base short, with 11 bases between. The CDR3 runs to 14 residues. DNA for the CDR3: TGTGCCAGCAGTACACAGGAGCCGAACACTGAAGCTTTCTTT. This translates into CASSTQEPNTEAFF.

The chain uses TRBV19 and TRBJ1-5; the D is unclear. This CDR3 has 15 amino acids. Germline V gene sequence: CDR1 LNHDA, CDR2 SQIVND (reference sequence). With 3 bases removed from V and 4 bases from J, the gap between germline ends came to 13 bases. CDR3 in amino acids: CASSIPSQWNQPQHF. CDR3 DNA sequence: TGTGCCAGTAGTATCCCTTCCCAGTGGAATCAGCCCCAGCATTTT.

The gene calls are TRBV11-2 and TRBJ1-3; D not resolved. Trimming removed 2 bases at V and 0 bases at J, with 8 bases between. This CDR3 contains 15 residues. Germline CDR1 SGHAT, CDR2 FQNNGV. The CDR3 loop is CASSLSTSSGNTIYF. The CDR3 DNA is TGTGCCAGCAGCTTAAGCACGAGCTCTGGAAACACCATATATTTT.

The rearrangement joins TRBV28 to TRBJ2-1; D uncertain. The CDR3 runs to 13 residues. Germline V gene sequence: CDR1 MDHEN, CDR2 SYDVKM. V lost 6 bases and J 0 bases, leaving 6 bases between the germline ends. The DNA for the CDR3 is TGTGCCAGCAGGGAGCTCTCCTACAATGAGCAGTTCTTC. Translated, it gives CASRELSYNEQFF.

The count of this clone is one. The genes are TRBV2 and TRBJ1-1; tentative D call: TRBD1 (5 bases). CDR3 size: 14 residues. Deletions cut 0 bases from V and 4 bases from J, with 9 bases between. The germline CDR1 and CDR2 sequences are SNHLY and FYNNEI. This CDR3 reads CASSEAGTLTEAFF. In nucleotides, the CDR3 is TGTGCCAGCAGTGAAGCGGGGACTCTCACTGAAGCTTTCTTT.

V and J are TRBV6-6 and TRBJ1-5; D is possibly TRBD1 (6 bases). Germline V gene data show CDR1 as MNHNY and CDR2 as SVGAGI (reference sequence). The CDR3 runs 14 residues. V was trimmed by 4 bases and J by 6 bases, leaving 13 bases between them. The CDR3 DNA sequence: TGTGCCAGCAGTTCGATTACAGGGTTTCAGCCCCAGCATTTT. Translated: CASSSITGFQPQHF.

The CDR3 region has the DNA TGTGCCAGCCCAGGGGGTTTGAACACCGGGGAGCTGTTTTTT. Translating gives CASPGGLNTGELFF. This chain connects TRBV19 to TRBJ2-2, with 7 bases lining up with TRBD1. V lost 9 bases to trimming and J lost 1 base; unmatched junction nucleotides: 5. Germline CDR1 is LNHDA and CDR2 is SQIVND (reference sequence). The CDR3 spans 14 residues.

In DNA form, the CDR3 reads TGTGCCAGCAGTATGACAGAGTATGGCTACACCTTC. The encoded protein is CASSMTEYGYTF. The rearrangement links TRBV12-3 or TRBV12-4 to TRBJ1-2, with D perhaps TRBD1 (5 bases). Between the trimmed V and J ends, which lost 5 bases and 5 bases, there was a span of 9 bases. This CDR3 is 12 amino acids long.

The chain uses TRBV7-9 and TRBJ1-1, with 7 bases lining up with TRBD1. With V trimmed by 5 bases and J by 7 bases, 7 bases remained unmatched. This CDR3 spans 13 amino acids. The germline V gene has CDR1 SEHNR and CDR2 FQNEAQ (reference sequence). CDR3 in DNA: TGTGCCAGCAGCACCCCAGGGGGAGGTGAAGCTTTCTTT. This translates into CASSTPGGGEAFF.

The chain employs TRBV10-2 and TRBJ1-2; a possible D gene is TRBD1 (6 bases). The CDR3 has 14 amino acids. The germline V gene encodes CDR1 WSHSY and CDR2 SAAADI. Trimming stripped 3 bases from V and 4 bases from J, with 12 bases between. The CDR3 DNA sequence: TGCGCCAGCAGTGACGACCCAGGGGTCTATGGCTACACCTTC. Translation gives CASSDDPGVYGYTF.

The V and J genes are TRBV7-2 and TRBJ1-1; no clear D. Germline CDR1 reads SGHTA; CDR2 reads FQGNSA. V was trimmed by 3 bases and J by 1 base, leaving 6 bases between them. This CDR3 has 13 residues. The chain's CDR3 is CASSLYGNTEAFF. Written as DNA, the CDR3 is TGTGCCAGCAGCTTGTACGGGAACACTGAAGCTTTCTTT.

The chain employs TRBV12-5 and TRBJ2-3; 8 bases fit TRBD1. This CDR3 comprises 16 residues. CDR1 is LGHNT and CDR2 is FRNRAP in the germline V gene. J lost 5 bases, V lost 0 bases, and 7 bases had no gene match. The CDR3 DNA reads TGTGCTAGTGGTTTGGTACTCGGACAGGGACAAGATACGCAGTATTTT. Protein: CASGLVLGQGQDTQYF.

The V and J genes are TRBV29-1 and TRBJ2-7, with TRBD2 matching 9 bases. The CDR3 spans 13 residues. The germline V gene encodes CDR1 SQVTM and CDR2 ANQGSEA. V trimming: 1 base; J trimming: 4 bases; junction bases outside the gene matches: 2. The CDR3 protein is CSVEGGRAYEQYF. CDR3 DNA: TGCAGCGTTGAAGGCGGGAGGGCTTACGAGCAGTACTTC.

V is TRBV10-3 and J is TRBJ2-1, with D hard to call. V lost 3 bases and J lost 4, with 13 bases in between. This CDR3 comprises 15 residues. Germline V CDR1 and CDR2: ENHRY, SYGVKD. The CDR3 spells CAISDEGRSYNEQFF. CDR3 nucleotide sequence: TGTGCCATCAGTGATGAAGGCAGGTCTTACAATGAGCAGTTCTTC.

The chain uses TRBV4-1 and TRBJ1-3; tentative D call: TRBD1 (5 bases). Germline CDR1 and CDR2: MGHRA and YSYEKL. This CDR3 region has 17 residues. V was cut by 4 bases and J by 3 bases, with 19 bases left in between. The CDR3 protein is CASSLQPRVVFGNTIYF. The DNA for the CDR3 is TGCGCCAGCAGCCTACAGCCCAGGGTTGTATTTGGAAACACCATATATTTT.

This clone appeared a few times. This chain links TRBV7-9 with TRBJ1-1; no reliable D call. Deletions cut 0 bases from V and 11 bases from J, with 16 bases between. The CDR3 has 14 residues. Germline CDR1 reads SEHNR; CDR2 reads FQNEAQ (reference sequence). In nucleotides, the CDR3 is TGTGCCAGCAGCTTAGCGATCATAGGAGCTATGGCTTTCTTT. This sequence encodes CASSLAIIGAMAFF.

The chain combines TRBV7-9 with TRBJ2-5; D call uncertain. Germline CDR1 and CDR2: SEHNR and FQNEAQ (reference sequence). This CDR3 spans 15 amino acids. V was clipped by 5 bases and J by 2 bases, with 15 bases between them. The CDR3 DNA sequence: TGTGCCAGCAGCAAAGGGCACCTAGATCAAGAGACCCAGTACTTC. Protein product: CASSKGHLDQETQYF.

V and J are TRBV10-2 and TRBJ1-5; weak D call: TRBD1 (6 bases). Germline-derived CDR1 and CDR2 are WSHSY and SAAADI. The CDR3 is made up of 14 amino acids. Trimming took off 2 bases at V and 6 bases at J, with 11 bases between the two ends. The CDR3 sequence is CASSEGGGGQPQHF. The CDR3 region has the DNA TGCGCCAGCAGTGAGGGGGGGGGCGGTCAGCCCCAGCATTTT.

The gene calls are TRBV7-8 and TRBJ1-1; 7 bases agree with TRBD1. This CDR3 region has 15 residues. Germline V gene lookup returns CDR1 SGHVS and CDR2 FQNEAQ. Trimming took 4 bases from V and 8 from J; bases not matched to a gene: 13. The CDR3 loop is CASSSQQGLINEAFF. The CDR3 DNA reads TGTGCCAGCAGCTCGCAACAGGGGCTTATAAACGAAGCTTTCTTT. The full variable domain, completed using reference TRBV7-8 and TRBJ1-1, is GAGVSQSPRYKVAKRGQDVALRCDPISGHVSLFWYQQALGQGPEFLTYFQNEAQLDKSGLPSDRFFAERPEGSVSTLKIQRTQQEDSAVYLCASSSQQGLINEAFFGQGTRLTVV.

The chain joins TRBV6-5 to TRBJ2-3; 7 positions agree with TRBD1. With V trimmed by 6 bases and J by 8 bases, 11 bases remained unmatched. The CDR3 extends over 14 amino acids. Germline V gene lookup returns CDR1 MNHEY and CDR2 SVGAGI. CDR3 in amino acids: CASRRGQKQGTQYF. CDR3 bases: TGTGCCAGCAGAAGGGGACAGAAACAGGGTACGCAGTATTTT.

The CDR3 region is CASSEYGENTGELFF. The CDR3 DNA reads as TGTGCCAGCAGTGAATACGGGGAAAACACCGGGGAGCTGTTTTTT. The J gene is TRBJ2-2, the V gene TRBV2; the D gene is possibly TRBD2 (5 bases). The CDR3 consists of 15 residues. Germline-derived CDR1 and CDR2 are SNHLY and FYNNEI. Trimming pared 2 bases from V and 2 bases from J, leaving 9 bases between.